These 30 T cell receptor beta chains were sequenced from one sample in a study of beta chain features in type 1 diabetes. TCRB transcripts that were expressed got sequenced, as all of the isolated RNA had been reverse transcribed. Here immunoSEQ multiplex PCR was the method, and the copy in TCRdb shows in-frame clones only, minus some. The repertoire holds 450,000 to 550,000 clones, with 25% to 35% as singletons. The source material was naive CD4+ T cells from blood. The receptors stem from a man between 18 and 29 years old in good health.

V is TRBV7-2 and J is TRBJ2-6; D is unclear. V lost 5 bases and J 4 bases, leaving 18 bases between the germline ends. In germline, CDR1 is SGHTA, CDR2 FQGNSA. CDR3 size: 17 residues. The CDR3 nucleotides read TGTGCCAGCAGCCCCTGGTCTTTAGCCTCCGGGGCCAACGTCCTGACTTTC. This encodes CASSPWSLASGANVLTF.

This clone was detected only a few times. The sample contains more than one DNA sequence encoding this CDR3. J is TRBJ2-5 and V is TRBV7-9; 8 nucleotides line up with TRBD1. Germline CDR1 and CDR2: SEHNR and FQNEAQ (reference sequence). The V gene end was trimmed by 3 bases and the J gene end by 2 bases; junction bases not matched to a gene: 5. There are 15 residues in the CDR3. CDR3 bases: TGTGCCAGCAGCTTGGGGAGGACAGGGCAAGAGACCCAGTACTTC. Translated, it gives CASSLGRTGQETQYF. Full variable domain (rest looked up from reference TRBV7-9 and TRBJ2-5): DTGVSQNPRHKITKRGQNVTFRCDPISEHNRLYWYRQTLGQGPEFLTYFQNEAQLEKSRLLSDRFSAERPKGSFSTLEIQRTEQGDSAMYLCASSLGRTGQETQYFGPGTRLLVL.

This clone was observed a handful of times. V gene TRBV7-2 combines with J gene TRBJ2-2; TRBD1 or TRBD2 may be the D gene (5 bases each). Trimming cost V 2 bases and J 0 bases, with 10 bases left between them. Germline CDR1 reads SGHTA; CDR2 reads FQGNSA. This CDR3 is 16 amino acids long. CDR3 sequence (DNA): TGTGCCAGCAGCTTATTGGGACCAGCGAACACCGGGGAGCTGTTTTTT. This codes for CASSLLGPANTGELFF. Full variable domain (outside the CDR3, taken from reference TRBV7-2 and TRBJ2-2): GAGVSQSPSNKVTEKGKDVELRCDPISGHTALYWYRQSLGQGLEFLIYFQGNSAPDKSGLPSDRFSAERTGGSVSTLTIQRTQQEDSAVYLCASSLLGPANTGELFFGEGSRLTVL.

CDR3 in DNA: TGTGCCAGCAGTCCGGCAGGGAGCTCCTACGAGCAGTACTTC. Protein sequence: CASSPAGSSYEQYF. The chain combines TRBV25-1 with TRBJ2-7; tentatively, D is TRBD1 or TRBD2 (5 bases each). The V end lost 5 bases, the J end lost 0 bases, and 11 bases lay between the germline ends. Germline-derived CDR1 and CDR2 are MGHDK and SYGVNS. This CDR3 comprises 14 residues.

This clone showed up just a few times. This rearrangement joins TRBV29-1 to TRBJ2-1, with 7 bases identical to TRBD2. V was clipped by 6 bases and J by 4 bases; unmatched bases: 9. The CDR3 is 14 amino acids. Germline V gives CDR1 SQVTM, CDR2 ANQGSEA. CDR3 in amino acids: CSVPPSGTYNEQFF. Here the CDR3 DNA reads TGCAGCGTCCCTCCTAGCGGCACTTACAATGAGCAGTTCTTC.

There are a few counts of this clone. A junction boundary mismatches the germline segment, possibly from a read error. The chain couples TRBV7-7 to TRBJ2-1, with 9 bases identical to TRBD1. The CDR3 contains 15 residues. CDR1 SSHAT and CDR2 FNYEAQ come from the germline V gene (reference sequence). The CDR3 DNA is TGTGCTAGCAGCACATCGACAGGGGGTTTCAATGAGCAGTTCTTC. This codes for CASSTSTGGFNEQFF.

The gene calls are TRBV4-2 and TRBJ2-3, with 10 bases lining up with TRBD2. V lost 1 base to trimming and J lost 1 base; unmatched junction nucleotides: 2. CDR3 length: 16 residues. Germline V gene lookup returns CDR1 LGHNA and CDR2 YNFKEQ. The CDR3 DNA reads TGTGCCAGCAGCCAAGGGACTAGCGGAGGCACAGATACGCAGTATTTT. It is translated as CASSQGTSGGTDTQYF.

The CDR3 coding sequence is TGTGCCAGCAGCAAGACCGGGCCCCCCGGCGAGACCCAGTACTTC. This sequence encodes CASSKTGPPGETQYF. V and J are TRBV9 and TRBJ2-5; D not resolved. The V end lost 4 bases, the J end lost 5 bases, and 18 bases lay between the germline ends. CDR1 is SGDLS and CDR2 is YYNGEE in the germline V gene. The CDR3 contains 15 residues. The whole variable domain, filled in from reference TRBV9 and TRBJ2-5, reads DSGVTQTPKHLITATGQRVTLRCSPRSGDLSVYWYQQSLDQGLQFLIQYYNGEERAKGNILERFSAQQFPDLHSELNLSSLELGDSALYFCASSKTGPPGETQYFGPGTRLLVL.

This clone has only a few counts. This sample also contains other DNA sequences that code for the same CDR3. V is TRBV7-2 and J is TRBJ2-5; no firm D call. Germline V CDR1 and CDR2: SGHTA, FQGNSA. Trimming took off 5 bases at V and 5 bases at J, with 9 bases between the two ends. The CDR3 covers 12 residues. The CDR3 here is CASSPGRETQYF. CDR3 DNA: TGTGCCAGCAGCCCCGGACGCGAGACCCAGTACTTC.

This clone showed up just a few times. This chain joins TRBV7-3 and TRBJ2-3; 9 nucleotides align to TRBD1. Germline V gene lookup returns CDR1 SGHTA and CDR2 FQGTGA. The CDR3 length is 15 residues. Unmatched junction bases numbered 3, after V lost 5 bases and J lost 0 bases. The CDR3 sequence is CASSTGTGSTDTQYF. CDR3 DNA: TGTGCCAGCAGCACCGGGACAGGGAGCACAGATACGCAGTATTTT.

Only a few counts were recorded for this clone. The chain combines TRBV9 with TRBJ2-3, with unresolved D. The CDR3 totals 13 residues. Trimming removed 4 bases at V and 6 bases at J, with 12 bases between. Germline-derived CDR1 and CDR2 are SGDLS and YYNGEE. The CDR3 protein is CASSFIQGDTQYF. CDR3 coding DNA: TGTGCCAGCAGCTTCATCCAAGGGGATACGCAGTATTTT.

This clone turned up a few times. The rearrangement uses TRBV9 and TRBJ2-1, with TRBD2 identical over 9 bases. This CDR3 has 15 amino acids. V shed 5 bases and J 3 bases; nucleotides not matched to a gene: 6. CDR1 and CDR2 (germline): SGDLS, YYNGEE. The CDR3 DNA sequence: TGTGCCAGCAGTCCAAAGCGGGAGGACTACAATGAGCAGTTCTTC. The encoded protein is CASSPKREDYNEQFF.

J is TRBJ2-3 and V is TRBV4-3; D gene ambiguous. Deletions cut 2 bases from V and 6 bases from J, with 9 bases between. Germline values: CDR1 LGHNA, CDR2 YSLEER. This CDR3 region has 13 residues. CDR3 residues: CASSQNTADTQYF. The CDR3 nucleotides read TGCGCCAGCAGCCAAAATACAGCGGATACGCAGTATTTT.

The chain links TRBV30 to TRBJ1-3; D gene unclear. Trimming took 4 bases from V and 0 from J, leaving 10 bases between them. This CDR3 is built from 14 residues. CDR1 is GTSNPN and CDR2 is SVGIG in the germline V gene (reference sequence). The CDR3 loop reads CAWTATFSGNTIYF. CDR3 in DNA: TGTGCCTGGACAGCCACATTCTCTGGAAACACCATATATTTT.

This clone appeared a few times. This chain uses TRBV7-9 with TRBJ1-2; D is unclear. Trimming took off 4 bases at V and 8 bases at J, with 14 bases between the two ends. There are 13 residues in the CDR3. Germline assignment: CDR1 SEHNR and CDR2 FQNEAQ (reference sequence). CDR3 in amino acids: CASSSQAGGGYTF. CDR3 nucleotide sequence: TGTGCCAGCAGCTCCCAAGCGGGCGGGGGCTACACCTTC.

The chain joins TRBV10-2 to TRBJ1-2; tentatively, D is TRBD1 (5 bases). Trimming stripped 4 bases from V and 6 bases from J, with 24 bases between. The germline V gene encodes CDR1 WSHSY and CDR2 SAAADI. The CDR3 consists of 17 residues. The CDR3 DNA reads as TGCGCCAGCAGTGTGGGGCCTGACGCCGCAAGGGGTGATGGCTACACCTTC. It translates to CASSVGPDAARGDGYTF.

CDR3 DNA sequence: TGTGCCAGCACAAAAGTGCAGGGGCGCACCGGGGAGCTGTTTTTT. Translated, it gives CASTKVQGRTGELFF. This chain connects TRBV7-9 to TRBJ2-2; D is perhaps TRBD1 (6 bases). The CDR3 extends over 15 amino acids. Per the germline V gene, CDR1 is SEHNR and CDR2 is FQNEAQ (reference sequence). Trimming pared 7 bases from V and 4 bases from J, leaving 16 bases between. The full variable domain, completed using reference TRBV7-9 and TRBJ2-2, is DTGVSQNPRHKITKRGQNVTFRCDPISEHNRLYWYRQTLGQGPEFLTYFQNEAQLEKSRLLSDRFSAERPKGSFSTLEIQRTEQGDSAMYLCASTKVQGRTGELFFGEGSRLTVL.

Only a few counts were recorded for this clone. The sample holds other DNA sequences that translate to the same CDR3. CDR3: CSVEDYTEAFF. Here the CDR3 DNA reads TGCAGCGTTGAAGATTACACTGAAGCTTTCTTT. The chain joins TRBV29-1 to TRBJ1-1; D unclear. Between the trimmed V and J ends, which lost 0 bases and 3 bases, there was a span of 2 bases. The CDR3 contains 11 residues. From germline, CDR1 is SQVTM and CDR2 ANQGSEA.

This chain uses TRBV30 with TRBJ1-1; a possible D gene is TRBD1 (5 bases). Germline CDR1 GTSNPN, CDR2 SVGIG (reference sequence). The CDR3 is 16 amino acids. The V gene lost 0 bases and the J gene lost 0 bases, with 14 bases spanning the gap. The chain's CDR3 is CAWSVGRIKVNTEAFF. The CDR3 bases are TGTGCCTGGAGTGTGGGGCGGATTAAGGTGAACACTGAAGCTTTCTTT.

The V gene is TRBV5-6, the J gene TRBJ2-3; TRBD1 agrees at 9 bases. The CDR3 sequence is 16 residues long. V was pared by 0 bases and J by 2 bases, with 4 bases of the junction left unmatched. Germline V lookup: CDR1 SGHDT, CDR2 YYEEEE. The CDR3: CASSLDRGLDTDTQYF. The CDR3 nucleotides read TGTGCCAGCAGCTTGGACAGGGGGCTTGACACAGATACGCAGTATTTT.

The table lists this clone with a count of one. The chain recombines TRBV30 with TRBJ2-3; D is possibly TRBD1 (6 bases). The germline CDR1 and CDR2 sequences are GTSNPN and SVGIG (reference sequence). V was clipped by 0 bases and J by 4 bases, with 26 bases between them. This CDR3 has 19 residues. The CDR3 DNA reads TGTGCCTGGAGTGTAAGACAGGTCGTTCCCGGACTGAGGGCAGATACGCAGTATTTT. Protein: CAWSVRQVVPGLRADTQYF.

This clone was seen more than once but under ten times. This sequence joins TRBV19 and TRBJ2-2; a possible D gene is TRBD1 (5 bases). The CDR3 runs 13 residues. V was clipped by 6 bases and J by 5 bases, with 10 bases between them. CDR1 is LNHDA and CDR2 is SQIVND in the germline V gene (reference sequence). In DNA form, the CDR3 reads TGTGCCAGTAGAAATAGGGGAACCGGGGAGCTGTTTTTT. It yields the protein CASRNRGTGELFF.

This clone was counted between two and nine times. The chain joins TRBV11-2 to TRBJ2-3; tentatively, D is TRBD1 (5 bases). The germline CDR1 and CDR2 sequences are SGHAT and FQNNGV. V was pared by 5 bases and J by 6 bases, with 15 bases between. The CDR3 extends over 14 amino acids. CDR3 sequence reads: CASSGQGLGDTQYF. CDR3 DNA: TGTGCCAGCAGCGGACAAGGCTTAGGCGATACGCAGTATTTT.

The V call is TRBV10-3, the J call TRBJ2-3; no reliable D call. V was pared by 4 bases and J by 0 bases, with 8 bases between. The CDR3 totals 14 residues. Per the germline V gene, CDR1 is ENHRY and CDR2 is SYGVKD. As DNA, the CDR3 is TGTGCCATCAGTGTAGCCGTTAGCACAGATACGCAGTATTTT. Residues: CAISVAVSTDTQYF.

The chain uses TRBV9 and TRBJ2-5; D may be TRBD2 (6 bases). The CDR3 consists of 17 residues. CDR1 SGDLS and CDR2 YYNGEE come from the germline V gene. The V gene lost 4 bases and the J gene lost 4 bases, with 23 bases spanning the gap. The CDR3 DNA reads TGTGCCAGCAGCCCCGGGCCGCTATCCGGGGGTGGAGAGACCCAGTACTTC. It translates to CASSPGPLSGGGETQYF.

This clone was seen a few times. The CDR3 DNA sequence: TGTGCCAGCAGCTGGGGGACCCAAGAAGAAAAACTGTTTTTT. Its translation: CASSWGTQEEKLFF. J is TRBJ1-4 and V is TRBV28, with a tentative D call TRBD1 (5 bases). Germline assignment: CDR1 MDHEN and CDR2 SYDVKM. There are 14 residues in the CDR3. V lost 6 bases to trimming and J lost 8 bases, with 16 bases between them.

In this sample, this clone turned up a few times. The V call is TRBV4-3, the J call TRBJ2-7; D may match TRBD1 or TRBD2 (5 bases each). The V gene's germline CDR1 is LGHNA and CDR2 YSLEER. The V and J ends lost 6 bases and 7 bases respectively, with 19 bases between them. The CDR3 sequence is 14 residues long. DNA of the CDR3: TGCGCCAGCAGGCCGGGATCAGGGTCTCGGGAGCAGTACTTC. It translates to CASRPGSGSREQYF.

In its sample, this clone was seen a few times. The DNA for the CDR3 is TGTGCCAGCAGTCCCCGCCAGGGTACCTATGGCTACACCTTC. Its translation: CASSPRQGTYGYTF. The gene calls are TRBV27 and TRBJ1-2; D may be TRBD1 (5 bases). CDR3 length equals 14 residues. Germline values: CDR1 MNHEY, CDR2 SMNVEV (reference sequence). Trimming cost V 5 bases and J 4 bases, with 14 bases left between them.

This clone has just a few counts. The chain links TRBV29-1 to TRBJ2-3; 13 bases match TRBD2. This CDR3 has 15 residues. With 7 bases clipped from V and 1 base from J, the junction kept 5 bases outside the gene matches. Germline V lookup: CDR1 SQVTM, CDR2 ANQGSEA. The CDR3 DNA reads as TGCAGCGCCTGGACTAGCGGGAGCCGCACAGATACGCAGTATTTT. It codes for CSAWTSGSRTDTQYF.

This clone came up a few times. J is TRBJ2-7 and V is TRBV18, with TRBD1 matching over 12 bases. CDR1 KGHSH and CDR2 LQKENI come from the germline V gene. This CDR3 region has 14 residues. J lost 6 bases, V lost 3 bases, and 3 bases had no gene match. DNA for the CDR3: TGTGCCAGCTCACCCGGGACAGGGGGCTTCGAGCAGTACTTC. Translating gives CASSPGTGGFEQYF.